This T cell receptor (beta chain) appears in the sequencing data of a study of T cells after yellow fever vaccination. The overall study: Fractions containing few cells were prepared with SMART-Seq v4 Ultra Low Input. The study, taken as a whole, reports: Weaker, the secondary response peaked sooner, at day 5 versus 15. Once the booster was given, most primary-vaccination clones reappeared, at around 95% for CD4 and 88% for CD8.

The 5'RACE template-switching step produced TCR cDNA and added a universal primer site and UMIs. TCRdb used MiXCR to reprocess the 5' RACE reads, holding one entry per CDR3 protein. This repertoire shows tens of thousands of distinct CDR3 sequences, approximately 7.7% found once; its top ten account for roughly 35%. This clonotype was detected ten times or more. Antigen specificity is unknown. The CDR3 loop spans 13 amino acids. Germline lookup yields CDR1 MNHEY and CDR2 SVGEGT. The V segment lost 4 bases and the J segment 10 bases; nucleotides outside the gene matches: 7. This sequence joins TRBV6-2 or TRBV6-3 and TRBJ2-1; 7 positions match TRBD2. Sequencing used CD8+ T cells sorted from PBMCs, obtained around 5 days after the first yellow fever vaccination. The TCR originated in a man aged 18-30 years who received the YFV17D yellow fever vaccine. CDR3: CASSSWGGREQFF. DNA for the CDR3: TGTGCCAGCAGTTCTTGGGGGGGACGAGAGCAGTTCTTC.